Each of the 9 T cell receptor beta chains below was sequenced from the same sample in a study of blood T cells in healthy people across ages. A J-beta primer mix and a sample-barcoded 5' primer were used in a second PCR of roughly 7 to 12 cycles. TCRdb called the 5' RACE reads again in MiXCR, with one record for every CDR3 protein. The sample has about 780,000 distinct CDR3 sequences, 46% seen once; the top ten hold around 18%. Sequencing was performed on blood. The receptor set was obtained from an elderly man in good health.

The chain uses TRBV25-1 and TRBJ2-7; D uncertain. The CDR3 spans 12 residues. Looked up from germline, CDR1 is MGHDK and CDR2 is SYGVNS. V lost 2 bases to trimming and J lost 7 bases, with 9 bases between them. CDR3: CASSEGVAEQYF. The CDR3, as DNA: TGTGCCAGCAGTGAAGGGGTAGCAGAGCAGTACTTC.

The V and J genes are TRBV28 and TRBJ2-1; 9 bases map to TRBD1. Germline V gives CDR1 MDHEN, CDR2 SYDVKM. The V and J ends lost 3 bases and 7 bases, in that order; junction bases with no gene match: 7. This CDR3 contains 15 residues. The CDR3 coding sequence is TGTGCCAGCAGTTTTTTGGGACAGGGAAAAAATGAGCAGTTCTTC. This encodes CASSFLGQGKNEQFF.

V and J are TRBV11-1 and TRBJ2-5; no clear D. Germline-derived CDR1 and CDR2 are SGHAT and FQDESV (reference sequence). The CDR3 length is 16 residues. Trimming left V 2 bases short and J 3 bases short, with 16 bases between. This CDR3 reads CASSLYGAFTEETQYF. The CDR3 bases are TGTGCCAGCAGCTTATATGGCGCTTTTACCGAAGAGACCCAGTACTTC.

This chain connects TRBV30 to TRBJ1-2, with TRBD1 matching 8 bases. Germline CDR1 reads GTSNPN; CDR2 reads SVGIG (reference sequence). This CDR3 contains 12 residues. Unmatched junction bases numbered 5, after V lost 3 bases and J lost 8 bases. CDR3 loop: CAWRTGDWGYTF. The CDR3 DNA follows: TGTGCCTGGAGGACAGGGGATTGGGGCTACACCTTC.

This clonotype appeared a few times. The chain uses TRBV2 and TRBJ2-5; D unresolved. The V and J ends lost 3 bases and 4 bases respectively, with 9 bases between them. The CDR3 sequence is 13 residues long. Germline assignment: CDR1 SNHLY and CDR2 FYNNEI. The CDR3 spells CASSERRGETQYF. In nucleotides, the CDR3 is TGTGCCAGCAGTGAGAGGAGAGGAGAGACCCAGTACTTC.

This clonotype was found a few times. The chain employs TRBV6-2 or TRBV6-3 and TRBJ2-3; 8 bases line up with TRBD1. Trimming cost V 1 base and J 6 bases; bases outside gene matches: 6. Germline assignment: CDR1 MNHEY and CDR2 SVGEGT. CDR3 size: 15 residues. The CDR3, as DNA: TGTGCCAGCAGTTACTTGCAGGGGGCTTACGATACGCAGTATTTT. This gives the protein CASSYLQGAYDTQYF.

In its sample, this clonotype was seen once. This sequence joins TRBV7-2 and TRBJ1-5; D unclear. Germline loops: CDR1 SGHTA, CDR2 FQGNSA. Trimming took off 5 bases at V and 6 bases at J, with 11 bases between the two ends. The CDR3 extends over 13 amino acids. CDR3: CASSVHDGQPQHF. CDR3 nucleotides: TGTGCCAGCAGCGTTCATGACGGTCAGCCCCAGCATTTT.

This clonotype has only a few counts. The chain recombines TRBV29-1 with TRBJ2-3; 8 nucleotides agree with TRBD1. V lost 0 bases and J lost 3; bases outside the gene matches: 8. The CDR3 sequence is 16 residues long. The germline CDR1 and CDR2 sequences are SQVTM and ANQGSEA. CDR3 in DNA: TGCAGCGTTGAAGATCCGGGTGGACAGGGTACAGATACGCAGTATTTT. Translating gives CSVEDPGGQGTDTQYF.

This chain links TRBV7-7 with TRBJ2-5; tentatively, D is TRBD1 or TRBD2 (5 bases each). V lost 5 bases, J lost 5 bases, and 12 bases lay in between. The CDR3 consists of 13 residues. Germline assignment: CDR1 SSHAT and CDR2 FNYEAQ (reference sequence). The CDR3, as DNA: TGTGCCAGCAGCCCCGTGGGGGTGGAGACCCAGTACTTC. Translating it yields CASSPVGVETQYF.